This TCR beta chain was sequenced in a study of blood T cells in healthy people across ages. Study observations and caveats: It was not possible, with unsorted PBMCs, to conclusively compare naive and antigen-experienced cells.

Germline trimming cut 1 base from V and 6 bases from J; bases unmatched to any gene: 12. Germline V CDR1 and CDR2: SGHVS, FNYEAQ. This CDR3 spans 18 amino acids. To note about this clonotype: The antigen is undetermined.

Isolation yielded PBMCs, at least 7 million per sample, in every case. Together with a sample-barcoded 5' primer, a J-beta primer mix was included in a second PCR lasting about 7 to 12 cycles. TCRdb redid the calling of the 5' RACE reads with MiXCR, one entry per CDR3 protein. This sample has some 700,000 distinct CDR3 sequences, with 35% to 45% found just once. J is TRBJ2-1 and V is TRBV7-6; TRBD2 agrees at 10 bases. The sample was blood. The origin of this receptor is a woman in her fifties or sixties in good health. The DNA for the CDR3 is TGTGCCAGCAGCTTAGATTTTGGGACTAGCGCTTCCCTCAATGAGCAGTTCTTC. Amino acids: CASSLDFGTSASLNEQFF.